This TCR beta chain was retrieved from a study of glioma-infiltrating T cells after dendritic cell vaccination. Study at large: Dendritic cell vaccine was injected intradermally three times, biweekly. Study-level findings and limits: Patients with more pretreatment TILs had longer time to progression and survival. Higher TCR clonality did not directly relate to longer survival.

Clones were sequenced by immunoSEQ multiplex PCR, and TCRdb holds only the in-frame ones, with some missing. The sample comprises under 100,000 clones, about 80% of which are singletons, and almost 6% rests with the top ten. In the case of this clone: Its antigen is not identified.

PBMC sampling occurred before vaccination, two weeks after the third dose, and at progression. The germline V gene has CDR1 SGHTA and CDR2 FQGTGA. Trimming stripped 9 bases from V and 0 bases from J, with 14 bases between. The CDR3 consists of 14 residues. The sequence came from a human donor with glioblastoma. Sequences were derived from blood, sampled before dendritic cell vaccination. The gene calls are TRBV7-3 and TRBJ1-2; no firm D call. The CDR3 DNA reads TGTGCCAGGGGCATGACACAAGCTAACTATGGCTACACCTTC. Amino acids: CARGMTQANYGYTF. The whole variable domain, filled in from reference TRBV7-3 and TRBJ1-2, reads GAGVSQTPSNKVTEKGKYVELRCDPISGHTALYWYRQSLGQGPEFLIYFQGTGAADDSGLPNDRFFAVRPEGSVSTLKIQRTERGDSAVYLCARGMTQANYGYTFGSGTRLTVV.